This TCR beta chain is from a study of early T cells in non-severe SARS-CoV-2 infection. Study summary: Unsorted whole-blood RNA was sequenced in bulk, leaving chains unpaired.

V shed 3 bases, J shed 7 bases, and the junction held 4 bases outside the gene matches. The germline V gene has CDR1 MNHEY and CDR2 SMNVEV (reference sequence). This CDR3 contains 13 residues. Unique molecular identifiers were attached to individual cDNA molecules. TCRdb redid the calling of the 5' RACE reads with MiXCR, one entry per CDR3 protein. Among more than 20,000 distinct CDR3 sequences listed, 3.5% to 4.5% were seen once. This clonotype was counted ten times or more. Sequencing was done on a sample of whole blood. The chain joins TRBV27 to TRBJ1-2; 8 bases match TRBD1. This receptor was identified in an adult who was a healthcare worker with PCR-confirmed SARS-CoV-2 infection or an uninfected control (not recorded which). CDR3 loop: CASSFPGGFGYTF. The CDR3 DNA sequence: TGTGCCAGCAGTTTTCCAGGGGGCTTTGGCTACACCTTC.